This T cell receptor beta chain was sequenced during a study of monozygotic twins with inflammatory bowel disease. Turning to this clonotype: Its specificity is unknown.

The CDR3 covers 17 residues. Whole blood that had not undergone T cell sorting provided the isolated total RNA. Study conclusions and caveats: Those with IBD had lower TCRbeta diversity (inverse Simpson) than their healthy co-twins did. Telling apart the different T cell subtypes was not possible. Reduced clonotype sharing with other individuals was observed in IBD patients relative to healthy twins, especially with disease activity.

Reanalyzing the 5' RACE reads, TCRdb keeps one entry per CDR3 protein, without DNA. Listed are over 350,000 distinct CDR3 sequences; 2% to 3% falls within the top ten. This receptor was identified in a human donor with ulcerative colitis or Crohn's disease, or a healthy co-twin of an affected twin (not recorded which). Sequencing was done on a sample of blood. V is TRBV12-3 or TRBV12-4 and J is TRBJ2-3; TCRdb names TRBD2, which stays unverified in the absence of DNA. CDR3: CASSFPGLAGYTDTQYF.